The next 20 T cell receptor beta chains were all read from a single sample in a study of shared clonotypes between healthy human individuals. TCRdb's copy holds only in-frame clones and misses some; the assay was immunoSEQ multiplex PCR. Here the sample spans about 680,000 clones, 55% to 85% being singletons. The sample comprised memory CD4+ T cells sorted from blood. As to subset: CD45RA-negative fraction. Receptor source: a woman in her twenties or thirties in good health.

The chain links TRBV19 to TRBJ1-2; D call uncertain. The CDR3 loop spans 13 amino acids. V was shortened by 3 bases and J by 5 bases, with 10 bases between the two germline ends. Germline CDR1 and CDR2: LNHDA and SQIVND (reference sequence). The CDR3, as DNA: TGTGCCAGTAGTATGATGGTATCGTATGGCTACACCTTC. Its protein is CASSMMVSYGYTF.

As for this clone: Other DNA sequences within the sample encode an identical CDR3. J is TRBJ1-2 and V is TRBV28; possibly TRBD1 for D (6 bases). Germline values: CDR1 MDHEN, CDR2 SYDVKM. CDR3 length: 12 residues. V was clipped by 2 bases and J by 10 bases, with 11 bases between them. The CDR3 DNA is TGTGCCAGCAGTTTACGGGACACCGACTACACCTTC. Residues: CASSLRDTDYTF.

This clone has just a few counts. This chain connects TRBV5-1 to TRBJ2-3; D unresolved. CDR1 and CDR2 (germline): SGHRS, YFSETQ. There are 14 residues in the CDR3. Trimming shortened V by 7 bases and J by 0 bases, and 12 bases separated the two germline ends. Here the CDR3 reads CASCLGFSTDTQYF. The CDR3 DNA follows: TGCGCCAGCTGCCTAGGGTTTAGCACAGATACGCAGTATTTT. The complete variable domain, with remaining parts taken from reference TRBV5-1 and TRBJ2-3, reads KAGVTQTPRYLIKTRGQQVTLSCSPISGHRSVSWYQQTPGQGLQFLFEYFSETQRNKGNFPGRFSGRQFSNSRSEMNVSTLELGDSALYLCASCLGFSTDTQYFGPGTRLTVL.

The table lists this clone with a few counts. The rearrangement uses TRBV19 and TRBJ1-1; tentative D call: TRBD1 (5 bases). From germline, CDR1 is LNHDA and CDR2 SQIVND (reference sequence). The ends were cut back, 3 bases at V and 0 bases at J, with 17 bases in the middle. The CDR3 extends over 17 amino acids. The CDR3 sequence is CASSMRGRGGLNTEAFF. In DNA, the CDR3 is TGTGCCAGTAGTATGAGGGGACGGGGTGGTTTGAACACTGAAGCTTTCTTT.

The chain has TRBV6-6 and TRBJ2-7, with a weak D call TRBD2 (6 bases). The length of the CDR3 is 16 residues. Trimming removed 2 bases at V and 4 bases at J, with 18 bases between. The germline V gene encodes CDR1 MNHNY and CDR2 SVGAGI (reference sequence). CDR3 coding DNA: TGTGCCAGCAGTTACCAACCGGGACTTAGGGAGTACGAGCAGTACTTC. This translates into CASSYQPGLREYEQYF.

This sequence joins TRBV5-5 and TRBJ1-1, with D hard to call. The CDR3 runs to 16 residues. Germline values: CDR1 SGHKS, CDR2 YYEKEE (reference sequence). Trimming took 2 bases from V and 0 from J, leaving 14 bases between them. CDR3 sequence: CASSFQVAGMNTEAFF. The CDR3 region has the DNA TGTGCCAGCAGCTTCCAGGTGGCAGGAATGAACACTGAAGCTTTCTTT. The full variable domain, its missing parts supplied by reference TRBV5-5 and TRBJ1-1, is DAGVTQSPTHLIKTRGQQVTLRCSPISGHKSVSWYQQVLGQGPQFIFQYYEKEERGRGNFPDRFSARQFPNYSSELNVNALLLGDSALYLCASSFQVAGMNTEAFFGQGTRLTVV.

The chain carries TRBV7-2 and TRBJ1-5, with D unclear. V was trimmed by 2 bases and J by 0 bases, leaving 8 bases between them. CDR3 length equals 15 residues. The germline V gene has CDR1 SGHTA and CDR2 FQGNSA. CDR3 nucleotide sequence: TGTGCCAGCAGCTTATGGTTGGATAGCAATCAGCCCCAGCATTTT. The encoded protein is CASSLWLDSNQPQHF.

This clone was seen only a few times. The chain uses TRBV6-1 and TRBJ1-2; maybe TRBD1 (6 bases). In germline, CDR1 is MNHNS, CDR2 SASEGT. Trimming took 11 bases from V and 6 from J, leaving 19 bases between them. The CDR3 totals 13 residues. The CDR3 bases are TGTGCCTACCGGGGGGCAGGGAAGGATGGCTACACCTTC. Translating it yields CAYRGAGKDGYTF.

The chain couples TRBV5-1 to TRBJ2-5; 8 bases are shared with TRBD1. Trimming at V came to 5 bases and at J to 9 bases, leaving 12 bases not matched to a gene. The germline V gene has CDR1 SGHRS and CDR2 YFSETQ. CDR3 length equals 14 residues. CDR3 sequence reads: CASRTGQGAVAQYF. The DNA for the CDR3 is TGCGCCAGCAGGACCGGACAGGGCGCGGTGGCCCAGTACTTC.

The chain recombines TRBV13 with TRBJ2-5; no reliable D call. Germline-derived CDR1 and CDR2 are PRHDT and FYEKMQ (reference sequence). Trimming cost V 4 bases and J 6 bases, with 6 bases left between them. This CDR3 is built from 11 residues. DNA for the CDR3: TGTGCCAGCAGCTACGCCAAGACCCAGTACTTC. It specifies CASSYAKTQYF.

The rearrangement links TRBV29-1 to TRBJ1-1; D is perhaps TRBD1 (6 bases). Germline CDR1 SQVTM, CDR2 ANQGSEA. The CDR3 runs to 13 residues. Trimming stripped 6 bases from V and 1 base from J, with 12 bases between. CDR3 in amino acids: CSVPGQRNTEAFF. The DNA for the CDR3 is TGCAGCGTACCCGGACAGAGGAACACTGAAGCTTTCTTT.

V and J are TRBV10-3 and TRBJ2-3, with 8 bases identical to TRBD1. The V gene's germline CDR1 is ENHRY and CDR2 SYGVKD. J gave up 3 bases and V 4 bases, and 9 bases lay outside the gene matches. The CDR3 contains 16 residues. Written as DNA, the CDR3 is TGTGCCATCAGTGGGACAGGGAGTGGTGTAACAGATACGCAGTATTTT. This codes for CAISGTGSGVTDTQYF.

V is TRBV19 and J is TRBJ1-1; D is uncertain. CDR3 length equals 15 residues. Germline V gene data show CDR1 as LNHDA and CDR2 as SQIVND (reference sequence). Trimming removed 4 bases at V and 8 bases at J, with 20 bases between. CDR3 coding DNA: TGTGCCAGTAGTACACCTATCTACTCTAATAGGGAAGCTTTCTTT. Its translation is CASSTPIYSNREAFF.

This clone appeared once. The J gene is TRBJ1-2, the V gene TRBV29-1; the D is unclear. There are 17 residues in the CDR3. The germline CDR1 and CDR2 sequences are SQVTM and ANQGSEA. The ends were cut back, 0 bases at V and 0 bases at J, with 17 bases in the middle. CDR3 DNA: TGCAGCGTTGAAGATCCGCGGGAGAGGTTAGCTAACTATGGCTACACCTTC. It translates to CSVEDPRERLANYGYTF.

The chain carries TRBV5-1 and TRBJ2-7; 9 positions match TRBD2. Losses at the gene ends were 4 bases for V and 2 bases for J; bases not matched to a gene: 7. The germline gives CDR1 SGHRS, CDR2 YFSETQ. The CDR3 length is 15 residues. CDR3 sequence (DNA): TGCGCCAGCAGCGTGATAGCGGGAGTAGCCTACGAGCAGTACTTC. Translating gives CASSVIAGVAYEQYF.

This chain joins TRBV6-5 and TRBJ2-5, with 9 bases aligning to TRBD2. Trimming cost V 6 bases and J 4 bases; bases outside gene matches: 6. Germline values: CDR1 MNHEY, CDR2 SVGAGI. This CDR3 has 14 amino acids. The CDR3 DNA reads TGTGCCAGCAGCACAGGGCGGGGGGGAGAGACCCAGTACTTC. The encoded protein is CASSTGRGGETQYF.

This clone occurred a few times. V and J are TRBV5-1 and TRBJ1-2; D not resolved. Germline CDR1 reads SGHRS; CDR2 reads YFSETQ. Trimming pared 2 bases from V and 5 bases from J, leaving 13 bases between. The CDR3 is made up of 14 amino acids. CDR3 nucleotides: TGCGCCAGCAGCTTACCGGCCGTGAGTTATGGCTACACCTTC. Its translation: CASSLPAVSYGYTF.

The chain is built from TRBV20-1 and TRBJ1-2; D gene unclear. Trimming stripped 0 bases from V and 6 bases from J, with 2 bases between. CDR3 length: 10 amino acids. Germline CDR1 reads DFQATT; CDR2 reads SNEGSKA (reference sequence). This chain's CDR3 is CSARENGYTF. CDR3 DNA sequence: TGCAGTGCTAGAGAGAATGGCTACACCTTC.

The V and J genes are TRBV28 and TRBJ2-7; 10 positions agree with TRBD2. V trimming: 10 bases; J trimming: 7 bases; junction bases outside the gene matches: 13. The CDR3 extends over 14 amino acids. Germline CDR1 is MDHEN and CDR2 is SYDVKM. CDR3 nucleotides: TGTGCCACAAGTCCTAGCGGGAGTGTGGGGGAGCAGTACTTC. It yields the protein CATSPSGSVGEQYF.

The CDR3 DNA reads TGTGCCAGCAGTGCCTCGACAGGGAAGGATACGCAGTATTTT. Its translation is CASSASTGKDTQYF. This chain links TRBV27 with TRBJ2-3; 7 bases are a match to TRBD1. The ends lost 5 bases at V and 6 bases at J; junction bases unmatched: 8. Germline CDR1 and CDR2: MNHEY and SMNVEV (reference sequence). The CDR3 extends over 14 amino acids.